The next 26 T cell receptor beta chains were all read from a single sample in a study of radiation and T cells in renal cell carcinoma. This table comes from immunoSEQ multiplex PCR, and its TCRdb copy is limited to in-frame clones, with some not included. This table has roughly 150,000 clones, over 80% appearing once. Described time point: blood 2 weeks post-SBRT. As for treatment: 15 Gy SBRT to primary tumor, nephrectomy 4 weeks later. The material was blood, obtained from a patient whose treatment included radiotherapy and nephrectomy. Receptors originate from a woman aged 50 to 65 with renal cell carcinoma.

The chain joins TRBV19 to TRBJ2-7; the D is unclear. The CDR3 is 12 residues long. From germline, CDR1 is LNHDA and CDR2 SQIVND (reference sequence). The ends were cut back, 1 base at V and 2 bases at J, with 3 bases in the middle. The CDR3 DNA is TGTGCCAGTAGTATAGGGACCTACGAGCAGTACTTC. Translated, it gives CASSIGTYEQYF.

The chain has TRBV11-1 and TRBJ1-2, with 9 bases fitting TRBD1. Germline loops: CDR1 SGHAT, CDR2 FQDESV (reference sequence). V shed 4 bases, J shed 8 bases, and the junction held 11 bases outside the gene matches. The CDR3 contains 15 residues. CDR3 sequence reads: CASSSLLQGASGYTF. The CDR3, as DNA: TGTGCCAGCAGCTCCTTATTACAGGGGGCGAGCGGCTACACCTTC.

The chain carries TRBV5-6 and TRBJ1-4, with 9 bases aligning to TRBD1. V lost 1 base and J lost 2; bases outside the gene matches: 12. This CDR3 has 19 residues. CDR1 is SGHDT, CDR2 YYEEEE, per germline. The CDR3 region is CASSLWSDRGGGTNEKLFF. The CDR3 DNA sequence: TGTGCCAGCAGCTTGTGGTCGGACAGGGGTGGTGGCACTAATGAAAAACTGTTTTTT.

This clone has just a few counts. This sequence joins TRBV9 and TRBJ1-2; D unresolved. This CDR3 comprises 13 residues. The V gene's germline CDR1 is SGDLS and CDR2 YYNGEE. V lost 4 bases and J 8 bases, leaving 15 bases between the germline ends. The CDR3 loop is CASSFGPTGGYTF. The CDR3 region has the DNA TGTGCCAGCAGCTTTGGGCCAACGGGAGGCTACACCTTC.

This clone was seen more than once but under ten times. The same CDR3 also results from other DNA sequences found in this sample. The chain is built from TRBV7-9 and TRBJ2-7; 8 bases line up with TRBD1. In germline, CDR1 is SEHNR, CDR2 FQNEAQ (reference sequence). CDR3 length: 14 amino acids. After removal of 5 bases from V and 4 bases from J, the junction contained 7 bases not matched to a gene. CDR3 bases: TGTGCCAGCAGCCTTTCAGGGGGCGCGTACGAGCAGTACTTC. The encoded protein is CASSLSGGAYEQYF.

This clone was detected once. The chain recombines TRBV4-2 with TRBJ1-3; maybe TRBD1 (5 bases). V gave up 1 base and J gave up 2 bases, with 12 bases separating them. In germline, CDR1 is LGHNA, CDR2 YNFKEQ. CDR3 length: 16 residues. CDR3 bases: TGTGCCAGCAGCCAAGGTTTGGGGGGGGCTGGAAACACCATATATTTT. It encodes CASSQGLGGAGNTIYF.

A few counts support this clone. The J gene is TRBJ1-1, the V gene TRBV2, with a tentative D call TRBD1 (5 bases). Germline V gene lookup returns CDR1 SNHLY and CDR2 FYNNEI. Trimming left V 9 bases short and J 6 bases short, with 14 bases between. This CDR3 has 12 amino acids. The CDR3: CARPQGSPEAFF. CDR3 nucleotide sequence: TGTGCCAGACCCCAGGGTAGTCCTGAAGCTTTCTTT.

Of note for this clone: One junction end does not reproduce the germline sequence, and a read error may be involved. V and J are TRBV7-7 and TRBJ1-5; D is perhaps TRBD1 (5 bases). This CDR3 region has 13 residues. The germline CDR1 and CDR2 sequences are SSHAT and FNYEAQ (reference sequence). CDR3: CASSNRWELAQHF. The CDR3 coding sequence is TGTGCTAGCAGCAACAGGTGGGAGCTGGCCCAGCATTTT. The whole variable domain, remainder taken from reference TRBV7-7 and TRBJ1-5, is GAGVSQSPRYKVTKRGQDVTLRCDPISSHATLYWYQQALGQGPEFLTYFNYEAQPDKSGLPSDRFSAERPEGSISTLTIQRTEQRDSAMYRCASSNRWELAQHFGDGTRLSIL.

This chain joins TRBV9 and TRBJ2-5; no clear D gene. CDR3 length equals 14 residues. V was shortened by 3 bases and J by 3 bases, with 12 bases between the two germline ends. In germline, CDR1 is SGDLS, CDR2 YYNGEE. This CDR3 is CASSEGRFKETQYF. The CDR3 nucleotides are TGTGCCAGCAGCGAGGGCAGGTTTAAAGAGACCCAGTACTTC.

The J gene is TRBJ2-5, the V gene TRBV9, with D perhaps matching TRBD2 (6 bases). Trimming shortened V by 1 base and J by 5 bases, and 18 bases separated the two germline ends. From germline, CDR1 is SGDLS and CDR2 YYNGEE. The CDR3 is 16 residues long. The CDR3: CASSVYPYGAGETQYF. The CDR3, as DNA: TGTGCCAGCAGCGTATACCCCTACGGGGCGGGGGAGACCCAGTACTTC.

The chain links TRBV5-1 to TRBJ1-6; perhaps TRBD1 as D (5 bases). Germline loops: CDR1 SGHRS, CDR2 YFSETQ. Trimming took 0 bases from V and 0 from J, leaving 7 bases between them. The CDR3 loop spans 16 amino acids. In DNA form, the CDR3 reads TGCGCCAGCAGCTTGGGGGGGACCTCCTATAATTCACCCCTCCACTTT. It translates to CASSLGGTSYNSPLHF.

V is TRBV7-2 and J is TRBJ2-1; D tentatively reads TRBD1 or TRBD2 (7 bases each). The CDR3 has 16 amino acids. Between the trimmed V and J ends, which lost 2 bases and 7 bases, there was a span of 18 bases. Germline V CDR1 and CDR2: SGHTA, FQGNSA. The CDR3 reads CASSLSPGGGLNEQFF. CDR3 coding DNA: TGTGCCAGCAGCTTAAGCCCAGGGGGAGGGTTGAATGAGCAGTTCTTC. The full variable domain, in which reference TRBV7-2 and TRBJ2-1 provide the parts outside the CDR3, is GAGVSQSPSNKVTEKGKDVELRCDPISGHTALYWYRQSLGQGLEFLIYFQGNSAPDKSGLPSDRFSAERTGGSVSTLTIQRTQQEDSAVYLCASSLSPGGGLNEQFFGPGTRLTVL.

The chain joins TRBV4-2 to TRBJ2-7; 11 nucleotides line up with TRBD1. This CDR3 comprises 14 residues. The V gene end was trimmed by 4 bases and the J gene end by 3 bases; junction bases not matched to a gene: 2. Germline values: CDR1 LGHNA, CDR2 YNFKEQ. In DNA form, the CDR3 reads TGTGCCAGCAGCCCCGGGACAGGGGGCTACGAGCAGTACTTC. Translated, it gives CASSPGTGGYEQYF.

V and J are TRBV15 and TRBJ2-1; TRBD2 agrees at 14 bases. CDR1 and CDR2 from the germline V gene are LNHNV and YYDKDF (reference sequence). J gave up 5 bases and V 0 bases, and 9 bases lay outside the gene matches. There are 19 residues in the CDR3. CDR3 in amino acids: CATSRDRTSGGIKDNEQFF. In nucleotides, the CDR3 is TGTGCCACCAGCAGAGATCGGACTAGCGGGGGGATTAAGGACAATGAGCAGTTCTTC. The full variable domain, in which reference TRBV15 and TRBJ2-1 provide the parts outside the CDR3, is DAMVIQNPRYQVTQFGKPVTLSCSQTLNHNVMYWYQQKSSQAPKLLFHYYDKDFNNEADTPDNFQSRRPNTSFCFLDIRSPGLGDTAMYLCATSRDRTSGGIKDNEQFFGPGTRLTVL.

The chain recombines TRBV7-8 with TRBJ1-1; unclear D gene. Looked up from germline, CDR1 is SGHVS and CDR2 is FQNEAQ. The CDR3 covers 15 residues. V was pared by 5 bases and J by 2 bases, with 15 bases between. The CDR3 loop reads CASSPETEINTEAFF. The DNA for the CDR3 is TGTGCCAGCAGCCCGGAGACGGAGATCAACACTGAAGCTTTCTTT.

V is TRBV7-9 and J is TRBJ1-2, with D possibly TRBD1 on 6 matching bases. V was clipped by 5 bases and J by 4 bases, with 17 bases between them. Germline V gives CDR1 SEHNR, CDR2 FQNEAQ (reference sequence). CDR3 size: 15 residues. The CDR3: CASSPGTGAIYGYTF. In DNA form, the CDR3 reads TGTGCCAGCAGCCCCGGTACGGGGGCAATCTATGGCTACACCTTC. Combining the CDR3 with reference TRBV7-9 and TRBJ1-2 gives the whole variable domain DTGVSQNPRHKITKRGQNVTFRCDPISEHNRLYWYRQTLGQGPEFLTYFQNEAQLEKSRLLSDRFSAERPKGSFSTLEIQRTEQGDSAMYLCASSPGTGAIYGYTFGSGTRLTVV.

In this sample, this clone turned up a few times. CDR3 protein: CASSLSSGNTIYF. As DNA, the CDR3 is TGCGCCAGCAGCTTGAGCTCTGGAAACACCATATATTTT. This rearrangement joins TRBV5-1 to TRBJ1-3; unclear D gene. CDR1 SGHRS and CDR2 YFSETQ come from the germline V gene. Trimming took off 1 base at V and 0 bases at J, with 2 bases between the two ends. CDR3 length equals 13 residues.

The genes are TRBV19 and TRBJ1-2, with 11 bases fitting TRBD1. The germline V gene encodes CDR1 LNHDA and CDR2 SQIVND (reference sequence). The CDR3 runs 16 residues. V was clipped by 7 bases and J by 5 bases; unmatched bases: 12. The CDR3 coding sequence is TGTGCCAGTACTCAGGGCCGGGACAGGGGGTCGTATGGCTACACCTTC. This encodes CASTQGRDRGSYGYTF.

The chain is built from TRBV7-2 and TRBJ2-7; TRBD1 aligns across 8 bases. CDR1 and CDR2 from the germline V gene are SGHTA and FQGNSA. After removal of 1 base from V and 3 bases from J, the junction contained 5 bases not matched to a gene. CDR3 length: 15 residues. The CDR3 is CASSLGARGLYEQYF. The DNA for the CDR3 is TGTGCCAGCAGCTTAGGCGCCAGGGGGCTCTACGAGCAGTACTTC.

The chain recombines TRBV6-5 with TRBJ2-5; maybe TRBD1 (6 bases). V was shortened by 5 bases and J by 6 bases, with 19 bases between the two germline ends. CDR1 and CDR2 from the germline V gene are MNHEY and SVGAGI. The CDR3 has 15 amino acids. In DNA form, the CDR3 reads TGTGCCAGCAGTCCCACTTCGACAGGCAAGAAGACCCAGTACTTC. Translated: CASSPTSTGKKTQYF.

The sample holds one count of this clone. The chain has TRBV2 and TRBJ2-6, with TRBD2 matching over 7 bases. Germline loops: CDR1 SNHLY, CDR2 FYNNEI. V lost 1 base to trimming and J lost 3 bases; unmatched junction nucleotides: 6. CDR3 size: 17 residues. The CDR3 here is CASSEGLAVGGANVLTF. CDR3 DNA: TGTGCCAGCAGTGAAGGACTAGCAGTCGGTGGGGCCAACGTCCTGACTTTC.

The chain links TRBV5-6 to TRBJ2-1; D not resolved. Germline lookup yields CDR1 SGHDT and CDR2 YYEEEE. The CDR3 totals 11 residues. V gave up 4 bases and J gave up 7 bases, with 6 bases separating them. This chain's CDR3 is CASSESNEQFF. CDR3 in DNA: TGTGCCAGCAGCGAATCTAATGAGCAGTTCTTC.

DNA of the CDR3: TGTGCCAGCAGCTTGGCAAATGAAAAACTGTTTTTT. The encoded protein is CASSLANEKLFF. The rearrangement joins TRBV5-4 to TRBJ1-4, with no clear D. Trimming took off 0 bases at V and 5 bases at J, with 2 bases between the two ends. CDR1 and CDR2 (germline): SGHNT, YYREEE (reference sequence). This CDR3 contains 12 residues.

The chain carries TRBV2 and TRBJ2-1, with 8 bases fitting TRBD1. The CDR3 loop spans 15 amino acids. The ends lost 6 bases at V and 4 bases at J; junction bases unmatched: 8. Germline-derived CDR1 and CDR2 are SNHLY and FYNNEI. This chain's CDR3 is CASRRAGGVYNEQFF. The CDR3 DNA reads as TGTGCCAGCAGAAGGGCAGGGGGCGTTTACAATGAGCAGTTCTTC.

V and J are TRBV29-1 and TRBJ1-3; D is unresolved. Per the germline V gene, CDR1 is SQVTM and CDR2 is ANQGSEA. This CDR3 has 13 residues. The V end lost 6 bases, the J end lost 0 bases, and 9 bases lay between the germline ends. CDR3 residues: CSVRADSGNTIYF. The DNA of the CDR3 is TGCAGCGTCCGGGCCGACTCTGGAAACACCATATATTTT. The full variable domain, in which reference TRBV29-1 and TRBJ1-3 provide the parts outside the CDR3, is SAVISQKPSRDICQRGTSLTIQCQVDSQVTMMFWYRQQPGQSLTLIATANQGSEATYESGFVIDKFPISRPNLTFSTLTVSNMSPEDSSIYLCSVRADSGNTIYFGEGSWLTVV.

The genes are TRBV27 and TRBJ2-5; tentative D call: TRBD2 (6 bases). With 8 bases removed from V and 0 bases from J, the gap between germline ends came to 7 bases. Germline loops: CDR1 MNHEY, CDR2 SMNVEV (reference sequence). This CDR3 is built from 12 residues. CDR3 sequence: CASRDYQETQYF. In DNA, the CDR3 is TGTGCCAGCCGGGACTACCAAGAGACCCAGTACTTC.